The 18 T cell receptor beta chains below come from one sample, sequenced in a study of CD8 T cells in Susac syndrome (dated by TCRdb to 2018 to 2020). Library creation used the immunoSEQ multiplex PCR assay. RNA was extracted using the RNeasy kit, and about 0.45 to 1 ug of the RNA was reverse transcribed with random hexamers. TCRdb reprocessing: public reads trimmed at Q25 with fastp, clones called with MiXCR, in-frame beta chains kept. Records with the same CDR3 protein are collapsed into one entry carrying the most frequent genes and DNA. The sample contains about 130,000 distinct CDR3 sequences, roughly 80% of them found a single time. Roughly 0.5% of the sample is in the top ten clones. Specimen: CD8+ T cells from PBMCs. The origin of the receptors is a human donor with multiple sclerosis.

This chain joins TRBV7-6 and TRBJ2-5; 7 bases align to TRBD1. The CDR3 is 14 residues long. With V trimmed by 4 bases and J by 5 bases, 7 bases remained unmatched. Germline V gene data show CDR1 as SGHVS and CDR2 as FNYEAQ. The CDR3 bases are TGTGCCAGCAGCTCTCGACAGGGCGAGGAGACCCAGTACTTC. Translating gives CASSSRQGEETQYF.

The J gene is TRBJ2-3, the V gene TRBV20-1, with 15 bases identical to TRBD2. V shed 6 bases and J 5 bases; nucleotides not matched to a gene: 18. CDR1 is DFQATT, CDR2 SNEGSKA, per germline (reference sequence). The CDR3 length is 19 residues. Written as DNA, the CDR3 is TGCAGTGCCACAACATACCCGGGACTAGCGGGAGGACGAGAAGATACGCAGTATTTT. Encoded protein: CSATTYPGLAGGREDTQYF.

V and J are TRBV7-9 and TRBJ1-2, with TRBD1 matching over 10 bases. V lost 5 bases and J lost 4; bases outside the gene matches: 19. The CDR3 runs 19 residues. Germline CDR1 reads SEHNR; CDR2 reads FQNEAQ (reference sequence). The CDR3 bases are TGTGCCAGCAGCCTCCCGATTCAGGGACAGGGGAACACACTCTATGGCTACACCTTC. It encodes CASSLPIQGQGNTLYGYTF.

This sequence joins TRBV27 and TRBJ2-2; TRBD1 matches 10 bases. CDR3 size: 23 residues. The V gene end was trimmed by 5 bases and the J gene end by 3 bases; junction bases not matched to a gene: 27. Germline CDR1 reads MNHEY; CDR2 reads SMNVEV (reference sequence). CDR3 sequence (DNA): TGTGCCAGCAGTCCTGATTTGTTTGGGACAGGGGAGCCGGGGAGGTCGGACACCGGGGAGCTGTTTTTT. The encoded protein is CASSPDLFGTGEPGRSDTGELFF.

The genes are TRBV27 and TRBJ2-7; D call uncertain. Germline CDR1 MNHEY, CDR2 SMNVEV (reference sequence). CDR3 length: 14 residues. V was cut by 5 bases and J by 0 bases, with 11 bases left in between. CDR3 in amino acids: CASSALGNSYEQYF. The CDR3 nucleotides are TGTGCCAGCAGTGCCCTGGGCAACTCCTACGAGCAGTACTTC.

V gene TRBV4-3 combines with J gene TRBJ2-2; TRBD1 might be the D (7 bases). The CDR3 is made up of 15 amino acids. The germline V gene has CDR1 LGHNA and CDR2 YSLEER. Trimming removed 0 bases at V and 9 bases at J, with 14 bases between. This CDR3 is CASSQDWRGPRELFF. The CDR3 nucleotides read TGCGCCAGCAGCCAAGATTGGAGGGGGCCGCGGGAGCTGTTTTTT.

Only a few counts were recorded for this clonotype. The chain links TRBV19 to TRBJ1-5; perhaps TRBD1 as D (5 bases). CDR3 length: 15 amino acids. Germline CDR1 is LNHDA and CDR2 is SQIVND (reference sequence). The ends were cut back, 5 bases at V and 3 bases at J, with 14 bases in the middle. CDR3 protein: CASSSRRQLNQPQHF. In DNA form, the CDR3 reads TGTGCCAGTAGTTCTCGGCGACAGCTCAATCAGCCCCAGCATTTT.

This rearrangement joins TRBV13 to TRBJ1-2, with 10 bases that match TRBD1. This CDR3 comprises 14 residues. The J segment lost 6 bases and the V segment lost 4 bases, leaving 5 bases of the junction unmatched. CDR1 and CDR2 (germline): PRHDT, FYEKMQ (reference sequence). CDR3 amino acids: CASSYPTGGDGYTF. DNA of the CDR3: TGTGCCAGCAGCTACCCGACAGGGGGCGATGGCTACACCTTC. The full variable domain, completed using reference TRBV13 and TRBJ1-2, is AAGVIQSPRHLIKEKRETATLKCYPIPRHDTVYWYQQGPGQDPQFLISFYEKMQSDKGSIPDRFSAQQFSDYHSELNMSSLELGDSALYFCASSYPTGGDGYTFGSGTRLTVV.

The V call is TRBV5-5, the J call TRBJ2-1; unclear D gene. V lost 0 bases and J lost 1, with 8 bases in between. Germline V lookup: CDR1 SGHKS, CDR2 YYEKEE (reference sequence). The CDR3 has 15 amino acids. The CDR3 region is CASSLDMGSYNEQFF. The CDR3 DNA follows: TGTGCCAGCAGCTTGGATATGGGATCCTACAATGAGCAGTTCTTC.

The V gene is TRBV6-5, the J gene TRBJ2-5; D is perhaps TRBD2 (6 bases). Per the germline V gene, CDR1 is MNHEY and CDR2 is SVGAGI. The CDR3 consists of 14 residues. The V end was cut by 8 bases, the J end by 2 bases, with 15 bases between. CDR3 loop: CASAGPKVQETQYF. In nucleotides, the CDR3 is TGTGCCAGCGCGGGGCCCAAGGTTCAAGAGACCCAGTACTTC.

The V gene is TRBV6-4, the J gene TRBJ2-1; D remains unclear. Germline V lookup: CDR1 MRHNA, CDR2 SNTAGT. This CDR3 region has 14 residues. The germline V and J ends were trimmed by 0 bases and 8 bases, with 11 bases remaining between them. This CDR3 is CASSDSDNIYEQFF. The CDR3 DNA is TGTGCCAGCAGTGACTCGGATAATATCTATGAGCAGTTCTTC.

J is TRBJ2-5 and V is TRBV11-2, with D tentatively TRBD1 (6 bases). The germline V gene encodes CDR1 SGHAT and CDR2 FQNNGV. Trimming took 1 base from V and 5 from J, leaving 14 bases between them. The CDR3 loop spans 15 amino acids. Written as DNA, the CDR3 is TGTGCCAGCAGCTTAGTATGGGGGCGTCGGGAGACCCAGTACTTC. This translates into CASSLVWGRRETQYF.

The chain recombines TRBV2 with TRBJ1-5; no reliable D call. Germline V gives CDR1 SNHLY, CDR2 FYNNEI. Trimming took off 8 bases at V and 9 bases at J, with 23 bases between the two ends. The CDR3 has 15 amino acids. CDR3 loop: CASGRVEEGGGPQHF. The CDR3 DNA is TGTGCCAGCGGTCGAGTGGAAGAAGGCGGAGGGCCCCAGCATTTT.

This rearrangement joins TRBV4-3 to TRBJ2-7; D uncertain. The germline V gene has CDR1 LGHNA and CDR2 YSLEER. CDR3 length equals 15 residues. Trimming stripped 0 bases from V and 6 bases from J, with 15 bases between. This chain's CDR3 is CASSQELSLRTEQYV. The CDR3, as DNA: TGCGCCAGCAGCCAAGAACTGTCGCTCAGGACCGAGCAGTACGTC.

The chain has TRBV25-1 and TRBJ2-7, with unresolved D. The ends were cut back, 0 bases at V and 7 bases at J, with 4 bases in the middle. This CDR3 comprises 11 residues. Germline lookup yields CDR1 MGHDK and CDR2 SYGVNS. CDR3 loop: CASSEYGEQYV. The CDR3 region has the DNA TGTGCCAGCAGTGAATATGGAGAGCAGTACGTC.

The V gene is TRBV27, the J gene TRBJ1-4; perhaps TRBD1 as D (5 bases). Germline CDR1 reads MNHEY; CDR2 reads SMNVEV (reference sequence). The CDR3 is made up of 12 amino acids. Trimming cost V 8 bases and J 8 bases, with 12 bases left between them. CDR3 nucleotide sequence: TGTGCCAGCGGGGGGGACGGGGAAAAACTGTTTTTT. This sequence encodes CASGGDGEKLFF.

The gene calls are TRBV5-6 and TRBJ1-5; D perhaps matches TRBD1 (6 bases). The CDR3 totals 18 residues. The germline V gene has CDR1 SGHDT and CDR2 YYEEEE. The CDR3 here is CVAKWNRESGFSNQPQHF. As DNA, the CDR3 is TGTGTTGCGAAATGGAACAGGGAAAGCGGGTTCAGCAATCAGCCCCAGCATTTT.

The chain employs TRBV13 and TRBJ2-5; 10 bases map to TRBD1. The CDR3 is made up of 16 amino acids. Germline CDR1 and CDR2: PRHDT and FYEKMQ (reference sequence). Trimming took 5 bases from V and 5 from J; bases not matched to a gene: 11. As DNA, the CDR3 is TGTGCCAGCAGCCCAGCAAAGGACAGGGGGTGGGAGACCCAGTACTTC. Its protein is CASSPAKDRGWETQYF.